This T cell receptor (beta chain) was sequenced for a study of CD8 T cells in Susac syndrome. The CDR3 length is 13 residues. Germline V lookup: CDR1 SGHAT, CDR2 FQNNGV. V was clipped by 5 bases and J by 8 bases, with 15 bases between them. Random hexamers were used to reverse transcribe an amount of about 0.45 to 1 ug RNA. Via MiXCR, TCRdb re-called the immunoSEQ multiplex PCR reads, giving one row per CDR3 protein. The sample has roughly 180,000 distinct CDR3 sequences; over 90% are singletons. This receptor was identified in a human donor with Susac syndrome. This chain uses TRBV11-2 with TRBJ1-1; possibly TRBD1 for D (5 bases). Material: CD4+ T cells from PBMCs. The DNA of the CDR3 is TGTGCCAGCAGCAGAACGGATCGACAGGAAGCTTTCTTT. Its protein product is CASSRTDRQEAFF. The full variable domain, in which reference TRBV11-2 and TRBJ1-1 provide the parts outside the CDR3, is EAGVAQSPRYKIIEKRQSVAFWCNPISGHATLYWYQQILGQGPKLLIQFQNNGVVDDSQLPKDRFSAERLKGVDSTLKIQPAKLEDSAVYLCASSRTDRQEAFFGQGTRLTVV.